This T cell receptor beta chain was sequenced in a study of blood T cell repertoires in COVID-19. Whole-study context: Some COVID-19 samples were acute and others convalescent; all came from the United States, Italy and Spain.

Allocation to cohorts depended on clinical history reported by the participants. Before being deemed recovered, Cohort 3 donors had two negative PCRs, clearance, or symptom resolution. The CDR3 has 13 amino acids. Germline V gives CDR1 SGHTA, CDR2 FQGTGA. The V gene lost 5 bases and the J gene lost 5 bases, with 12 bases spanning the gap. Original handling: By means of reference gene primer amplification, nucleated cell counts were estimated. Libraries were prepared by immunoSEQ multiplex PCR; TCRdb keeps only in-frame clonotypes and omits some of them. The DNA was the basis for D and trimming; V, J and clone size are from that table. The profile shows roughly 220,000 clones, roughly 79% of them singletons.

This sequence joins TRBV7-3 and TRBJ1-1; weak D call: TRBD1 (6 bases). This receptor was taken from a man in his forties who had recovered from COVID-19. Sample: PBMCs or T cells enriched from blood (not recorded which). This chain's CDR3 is CASSRNRDTEAFF. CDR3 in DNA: TGTGCCAGCAGCCGTAACAGGGATACTGAAGCTTTCTTT.